A single sample gave rise to the 15 T cell receptor beta chains below, sequenced in a study of blood T cell repertoires in COVID-19. Sequencing was performed with immunoSEQ multiplex PCR; in TCRdb, only in-frame clones are kept and a portion is missing. The sample holds fewer than 110,000 clones, 89% seen once. The sample taken for sequencing was peripheral blood. Source of these receptors: a man in his forties with active or convalescent COVID-19.

This chain uses TRBV29-1 with TRBJ1-2; D is unclear. Germline assignment: CDR1 SQVTM and CDR2 ANQGSEA. This CDR3 is 11 amino acids long. Between the trimmed V and J ends, which lost 7 bases and 3 bases, there was a span of 9 bases. Here the CDR3 reads CSAGRDYGYTF. In nucleotides, the CDR3 is TGCAGCGCTGGGAGGGACTATGGCTACACCTTC.

This clone was observed a single time. V is TRBV12-3 or TRBV12-4 and J is TRBJ1-1; TRBD1 agrees at 7 bases. There are 13 residues in the CDR3. After removal of 3 bases from V and 4 bases from J, the junction contained 2 bases not matched to a gene. DNA for the CDR3: TGTGCCAGCAGTTTCTCAGGGGGCACTGAAGCTTTCTTT. Translation gives CASSFSGGTEAFF.

The CDR3 DNA sequence: TGTGCCAGCAGCTTCGCGGGTAGCTCCTACAATGAGCAGTTCTTC. This gives the protein CASSFAGSSYNEQFF. V and J are TRBV11-2 and TRBJ2-1; D is perhaps TRBD2 (5 bases). The V and J ends lost 3 bases and 0 bases respectively, with 9 bases between them. The CDR3 is 15 residues long. Germline V gene data show CDR1 as SGHAT and CDR2 as FQNNGV.

This chain uses TRBV16 with TRBJ2-6; 9 bases are a match to TRBD1. The V and J ends lost 4 bases and 0 bases, in that order; junction bases with no gene match: 7. Germline CDR1 and CDR2: KGHSY and FQNENV. This CDR3 has 18 amino acids. CDR3 DNA sequence: TGTGCCAGCAGCCCCGGGACAGGGTCCTTCTCTGGGGCCAACGTCCTGACTTTC. Amino acids: CASSPGTGSFSGANVLTF.

This clone was observed a handful of times. This chain connects TRBV2 to TRBJ1-6; TRBD1 matches 9 bases. The V segment lost 4 bases and the J segment 10 bases; nucleotides outside the gene matches: 5. The CDR3 runs to 14 residues. CDR1 and CDR2 from the germline V gene are SNHLY and FYNNEI. DNA of the CDR3: TGTGCCAGCAGTGCCGGGACAGGGTACTCACCCCTCCACTTT. This gives the protein CASSAGTGYSPLHF.

The chain employs TRBV10-3 and TRBJ1-5; weak D call: TRBD1 (6 bases). Germline values: CDR1 ENHRY, CDR2 SYGVKD. The CDR3 contains 13 residues. The CDR3 spells CATAGAGNQPQHF. CDR3 DNA: TGTGCGACTGCGGGGGCCGGCAATCAGCCCCAGCATTTT.

CDR3: CASSTLLAGRTDTQYF. CDR3 bases: TGTGCCAGCAGCACCCTCCTAGCGGGACGCACAGATACGCAGTATTTT. The genes are TRBV2 and TRBJ2-3, with 9 bases lining up with TRBD2. CDR1 and CDR2 (germline): SNHLY, FYNNEI. With 6 bases clipped from V and 1 base from J, the junction kept 8 bases outside the gene matches. The CDR3 covers 16 residues.

The chain links TRBV4-1 to TRBJ2-7; 7 bases map to TRBD2. The V gene's germline CDR1 is MGHRA and CDR2 YSYEKL. V lost 1 base to trimming and J lost 0 bases; unmatched junction nucleotides: 6. This CDR3 is built from 16 residues. The CDR3 loop is CASSQAVAGGSYEQYF. CDR3 DNA: TGCGCCAGCAGCCAAGCCGTAGCGGGCGGCTCCTACGAGCAGTACTTC.

This chain connects TRBV27 to TRBJ1-2; 7 bases fit TRBD1. Germline assignment: CDR1 MNHEY and CDR2 SMNVEV (reference sequence). The CDR3 sequence is 16 residues long. Losses at the gene ends were 8 bases for V and 7 bases for J; bases not matched to a gene: 19. CDR3 sequence: CASGQVKSPLSSGYTF. For the CDR3, the DNA is TGTGCCAGCGGACAGGTTAAATCCCCACTTTCGAGTGGCTACACCTTC.

The chain is built from TRBV28 and TRBJ1-2, with 7 bases aligning to TRBD1. This CDR3 has 17 residues. Per germline, CDR1 MDHEN and CDR2 SYDVKM. J was trimmed by 4 bases and V by 7 bases; bases with no gene match: 18. DNA for the CDR3: TGTGCCAGCACCGATACACTCCGGGACAGATTTCTCTATGGCTACACCTTC. Protein: CASTDTLRDRFLYGYTF.

This chain uses TRBV5-1 with TRBJ2-1, with 15 bases lining up with TRBD2. CDR1 SGHRS and CDR2 YFSETQ come from the germline V gene. Trimming took 4 bases from V and 1 from J; bases not matched to a gene: 6. The CDR3 extends over 18 amino acids. CDR3 sequence (DNA): TGCGCCAGCAGCCCGGGACTAGCGGGAGGCGGATCCTACAATGAGCAGTTCTTC. It translates to CASSPGLAGGGSYNEQFF.

The rearrangement joins TRBV28 to TRBJ1-5; D not certain. Between the trimmed V and J ends, which lost 2 bases and 1 base, there was a span of 9 bases. The germline CDR1 and CDR2 sequences are MDHEN and SYDVKM. The CDR3 has 15 residues. DNA for the CDR3: TGTGCCAGCAGTTTAGGTGACAAGAGCAATCAGCCCCAGCATTTT. Residues: CASSLGDKSNQPQHF.

The chain is built from TRBV7-9 and TRBJ1-6; 8 bases align to TRBD1. J was trimmed by 7 bases and V by 0 bases; bases with no gene match: 5. Germline V CDR1 and CDR2: SEHNR, FQNEAQ (reference sequence). CDR3 size: 16 residues. In DNA form, the CDR3 reads TGTGCCAGCAGCTTAGCCAGGGACAGGCGCAATTCACCCCTCCACTTT. Translation: CASSLARDRRNSPLHF. The entire variable domain, with the rest obtained from reference TRBV7-9 and TRBJ1-6, is as follows: DTGVSQNPRHKITKRGQNVTFRCDPISEHNRLYWYRQTLGQGPEFLTYFQNEAQLEKSRLLSDRFSAERPKGSFSTLEIQRTEQGDSAMYLCASSLARDRRNSPLHFGNGTRLTVT.

The DNA for the CDR3 is TGTGCCAGCAGCACTCCCCGGGACAAAACTTACAATGAGCAGTTCTTC. It is translated as CASSTPRDKTYNEQFF. The chain combines TRBV7-9 with TRBJ2-1, with D possibly TRBD1 on 6 matching bases. Germline V gene data show CDR1 as SEHNR and CDR2 as FQNEAQ (reference sequence). This CDR3 has 16 amino acids. The V end lost 5 bases, the J end lost 4 bases, and 18 bases lay between the germline ends.

The CDR3, as DNA: TGTGCCAGCTCAACCAGTCCTGAGAGGGCTGGGTACTTC. Translated, it gives CASSTSPERAGYF. The V gene is TRBV18, the J gene TRBJ2-4; D possibly corresponds to TRBD2 (5 bases). This CDR3 is built from 13 residues. Between the trimmed V and J ends, which lost 5 bases and 15 bases, there was a span of 20 bases. Looked up from germline, CDR1 is KGHSH and CDR2 is LQKENI.